This TCR beta chain was sequenced during a study of response to subunit inactivated influenza vaccine. TCRdb processed the RT-PCR reads anew with MiXCR; each CDR3 protein has one entry. Seen here are roughly 670,000 distinct CDR3 sequences, less than 15% observed once, and the top ten hold approximately 7.6%. Regarding the study as a whole: The study's authors posited that every seasonal influenza vaccination enlists few new T cells.

As for this clonotype: Its antigen is not known.

This TCR was recovered from a man over 45 who received an inactivated influenza vaccine. The input for sequencing was PBMCs from blood, taken 14 to 15 days before vaccination.

The CDR3 protein is CASSQEAGGIYNEQFF. Here the CDR3 DNA reads TGTGCCAGCAGCCAAGAGGCTGGCGGGATCTACAATGAGCAGTTCTTC. V gene TRBV3-1 combines with J gene TRBJ2-1; TRBD2 is a possible D gene (6 bases). The CDR3 loop spans 16 amino acids. Deletions cut 0 bases from V and 3 bases from J, with 12 bases between. Germline V gives CDR1 LGHDT, CDR2 YNNKEL (reference sequence).